One and the same sample provided the 16 T cell receptor beta chains below, sequenced in a study of T cell responses to AZD1222 COVID-19 vaccine. Using immunoSEQ multiplex PCR, the repertoire was profiled, and TCRdb retains in-frame clones only, with some absent. In the table there are some 150,000 clones, approximately 85% of which are singletons. Source: peripheral blood, taken 28 days after the second dose of the MenACWY control vaccine. The receptors originated from an adult who received the MenACWY meningococcal vaccine as a control.

The rearrangement joins TRBV24-1 to TRBJ1-5; 7 bases are shared with TRBD1. CDR3 length: 15 amino acids. Per the germline V gene, CDR1 is KGHDR and CDR2 is SFDVKD. V was pared by 4 bases and J by 7 bases, with 9 bases of the junction left unmatched. The CDR3 coding sequence is TGTGCCACCAGTGACCGACAGGGCGGGGGGCAGCCCCAGCATTTT. Residues: CATSDRQGGGQPQHF.

The chain is built from TRBV24-1 and TRBJ2-3; TRBD1 aligns across 10 bases. Germline V gene sequence: CDR1 KGHDR, CDR2 SFDVKD. CDR3 size: 16 residues. J gave up 2 bases and V 5 bases, and 6 bases lay outside the gene matches. The CDR3 bases are TGTGCCACCAGTGTTGCGACAGGGGGCGTCACAGATACGCAGTATTTT. Translation: CATSVATGGVTDTQYF.

The V call is TRBV19, the J call TRBJ1-5; D call uncertain. CDR1 and CDR2 from the germline V gene are LNHDA and SQIVND (reference sequence). The CDR3 totals 12 residues. Trimming removed 6 bases at V and 2 bases at J, with 5 bases between. CDR3 in DNA: TGTGCCAGTAGCCCCCGCAATCAGCCCCAGCATTTT. Protein product: CASSPRNQPQHF.

The J gene is TRBJ2-7, the V gene TRBV6-1; 12 bases fit TRBD2. CDR1 and CDR2 (germline): MNHNS, SASEGT. V shed 4 bases and J 4 bases; nucleotides not matched to a gene: 8. This CDR3 contains 16 residues. CDR3: CASSASETSGSYEQYF. The CDR3 bases are TGTGCCAGCAGTGCCTCTGAGACTAGCGGGAGTTACGAGCAGTACTTC.

The chain combines TRBV7-8 with TRBJ1-2; D is undetermined. The CDR3 length is 14 residues. CDR1 and CDR2 from the germline V gene are SGHVS and FQNEAQ. V lost 6 bases and J 7 bases, leaving 18 bases between the germline ends. CDR3 in DNA: TGTGCCAGCAGACCCCGCGAGACATTCGGTGGCTACACCTTC. Protein sequence: CASRPRETFGGYTF. Filled out from reference TRBV7-8 and TRBJ1-2, the complete variable domain reads GAGVSQSPRYKVAKRGQDVALRCDPISGHVSLFWYQQALGQGPEFLTYFQNEAQLDKSGLPSDRFFAERPEGSVSTLKIQRTQQEDSAVYLCASRPRETFGGYTFGSGTRLTVV.

This chain links TRBV24-1 with TRBJ2-5; weak D call: TRBD1 (5 bases). In germline, CDR1 is KGHDR, CDR2 SFDVKD. The length of the CDR3 is 17 residues. V gave up 4 bases and J gave up 2 bases, with 19 bases separating them. CDR3: CATSDPNDRALQETQYF. DNA of the CDR3: TGTGCCACCAGTGACCCAAACGACAGAGCTCTACAAGAGACCCAGTACTTC.

The V call is TRBV6-5, the J call TRBJ1-2, with D possibly being TRBD1 (6 bases). V was shortened by 3 bases and J by 0 bases, with 8 bases between the two germline ends. The CDR3 extends over 14 amino acids. CDR1 and CDR2 (germline): MNHEY, SVGAGI. CDR3 sequence (DNA): TGTGCCAGCAGTTATACAGGGACTAACTATGGCTACACCTTC. This codes for CASSYTGTNYGYTF.

The chain combines TRBV11-3 with TRBJ1-1; TRBD1 might be the D (5 bases). Germline values: CDR1 SGHNT, CDR2 YENEEA. There are 13 residues in the CDR3. Trimming pared 3 bases from V and 8 bases from J, leaving 13 bases between. The CDR3 DNA sequence: TGTGCCAGCAGCTTGCCAGGGAGACGCGAAGCTTTCTTT. Translated, it gives CASSLPGRREAFF.

This clone was picked up one time. The chain combines TRBV7-6 with TRBJ1-1; D is unclear. Germline lookup yields CDR1 SGHVS and CDR2 FNYEAQ. The V and J ends lost 0 bases and 1 base respectively, with 15 bases between them. This CDR3 is built from 17 residues. The DNA of the CDR3 is TGTGCCAGCAGCTTAGCGGAGGGAACGCATAGGAACACTGAAGCTTTCTTT. It specifies CASSLAEGTHRNTEAFF.

In this sample, this clone turned up a few times. CDR3 nucleotides: TGTGCCAGCAGTGAAGGGGACAGGGGCTCCTACGAGCAGTACTTC. Its protein product is CASSEGDRGSYEQYF. V is TRBV6-1 and J is TRBJ2-7; 10 nucleotides agree with TRBD1. CDR1 and CDR2 (germline): MNHNS, SASEGT. The V gene end was trimmed by 1 base and the J gene end by 0 bases; junction bases not matched to a gene: 0. The CDR3 loop spans 15 amino acids.

The chain couples TRBV10-3 to TRBJ1-5; TRBD1 might be the D (6 bases). The V gene lost 3 bases and the J gene lost 1 base, with 16 bases spanning the gap. The CDR3 consists of 17 residues. Looked up from germline, CDR1 is ENHRY and CDR2 is SYGVKD. The CDR3 DNA sequence: TGTGCCATCAGTGAAGGGGGTGGACGAAGGAGCAATCAGCCCCAGCATTTT. Encoded protein: CAISEGGGRRSNQPQHF.

This rearrangement joins TRBV28 to TRBJ2-7; maybe TRBD1 (5 bases). V lost 2 bases, J lost 8 bases, and 10 bases lay in between. CDR3 size: 12 residues. Looked up from germline, CDR1 is MDHEN and CDR2 is SYDVKM. The CDR3 nucleotides read TGTGCCAGCAGTTTACCCCGGACAAAGCAGTACTTC. Translation gives CASSLPRTKQYF. The variable domain in full, completed from reference TRBV28 and TRBJ2-7, reads DVKVTQSSRYLVKRTGEKVFLECVQDMDHENMFWYRQDPGLGLRLIYFSYDVKMKEKGDIPEGYSVSREKKERFSLILESASTNQTSMYLCASSLPRTKQYFGPGTRLTVT.

The chain joins TRBV19 to TRBJ2-1; D might be TRBD1 or TRBD2, each matching 5 bases. V was cut by 7 bases and J by 8 bases, with 18 bases left in between. The V gene's germline CDR1 is LNHDA and CDR2 SQIVND (reference sequence). The CDR3 runs to 14 residues. The CDR3 is CASTPWGKGDEQFF. The CDR3 DNA reads TGTGCCAGTACCCCGTGGGGGAAAGGGGATGAGCAGTTCTTC.

This clone has only one observation. The chain has TRBV28 and TRBJ2-1; 11 bases fit TRBD1. The CDR3 is made up of 15 amino acids. Germline lookup yields CDR1 MDHEN and CDR2 SYDVKM. V lost 8 bases to trimming and J lost 9 bases; unmatched junction nucleotides: 12. CDR3 DNA sequence: TGTGCCAGCGGAGGTAGGGACAGGGGGATGGGTGAGCAGTTCTTC. Translating gives CASGGRDRGMGEQFF.

The V and J genes are TRBV5-5 and TRBJ1-1; TRBD1 might be the D (5 bases). The CDR3 is made up of 15 amino acids. Germline V gene data show CDR1 as SGHKS and CDR2 as YYEKEE (reference sequence). The V and J ends lost 0 bases and 1 base respectively, with 10 bases between them. CDR3 DNA: TGTGCCAGCAGCTTGGGACCCACAGGGAACACTGAAGCTTTCTTT. It specifies CASSLGPTGNTEAFF.

The chain combines TRBV11-3 with TRBJ2-5, with 7 bases that match TRBD1. Germline values: CDR1 SGHNT, CDR2 YENEEA. J gave up 6 bases and V 2 bases, and 9 bases lay outside the gene matches. CDR3 size: 15 residues. The CDR3 loop is CASSLMAGGTQTQYF. The CDR3 nucleotides are TGTGCCAGCAGCTTAATGGCAGGGGGTACTCAGACCCAGTACTTC.